This T cell receptor beta chain was identified during a study of blood T cell repertoires in COVID-19. The CDR3 runs 14 residues. The V gene lost 6 bases and the J gene lost 3 bases, with 13 bases spanning the gap. CDR1 SGHRS and CDR2 YFSETQ come from the germline V gene. Per the original methods: Amplified reference gene primers provided the basis for estimating nucleated cell counts. Only in-frame clones appear in the TCRdb table, and some are missing; sequencing was by immunoSEQ multiplex PCR. Clonal size and the V and J genes are those of that table, whereas D and trimming came from the DNA. The repertoire includes 130,000 to 150,000 clones, 88% of them detected once, and around 1.7% sits in the top ten.

This receptor was taken from a woman aged 50 to 60 with acute or convalescent COVID-19. The genes are TRBV5-1 and TRBJ2-1; tentative D call: TRBD2 (5 bases). Specimen: peripheral blood. This CDR3 reads CASKLVGLYNEQFF. In nucleotides, the CDR3 is TGCGCCAGCAAACTAGTTGGACTCTACAATGAGCAGTTCTTC.